This TCR beta chain was recovered during a study of CD8 T cells in Susac syndrome. This CDR3 comprises 14 residues. The trim removed 6 bases at V and 7 bases at J, leaving 10 bases unmatched. Germline CDR1 reads DFQATT; CDR2 reads SNEGSKA (reference sequence). Healthy donors matched for age and sex were used as controls. In contrast to the negatively isolated CD8+ and CD4+ T cells, TEMRA cells were FACS-enriched. A quantity of about 0.45 to 1 ug RNA underwent reverse transcription using random hexamers. Multiplex PCR with immunoSEQ amplified the TCR beta CDR3 across 54 Vbeta and 13 Jbeta. TCRdb used MiXCR to reprocess the immunoSEQ multiplex PCR reads, holding one entry per CDR3 protein. The data show roughly 190,000 distinct CDR3 sequences, over 85% seen once.

The clonotype comes from a human donor in good health. This rearrangement joins TRBV20-1 to TRBJ1-4, with 8 bases matching TRBD1. Sequenced material: CD4+ T cells from PBMCs. In nucleotides, the CDR3 is TGCAGTGCAACGCCCGGACAGGGAGGTGAAAAACTGTTTTTT. This translates into CSATPGQGGEKLFF.